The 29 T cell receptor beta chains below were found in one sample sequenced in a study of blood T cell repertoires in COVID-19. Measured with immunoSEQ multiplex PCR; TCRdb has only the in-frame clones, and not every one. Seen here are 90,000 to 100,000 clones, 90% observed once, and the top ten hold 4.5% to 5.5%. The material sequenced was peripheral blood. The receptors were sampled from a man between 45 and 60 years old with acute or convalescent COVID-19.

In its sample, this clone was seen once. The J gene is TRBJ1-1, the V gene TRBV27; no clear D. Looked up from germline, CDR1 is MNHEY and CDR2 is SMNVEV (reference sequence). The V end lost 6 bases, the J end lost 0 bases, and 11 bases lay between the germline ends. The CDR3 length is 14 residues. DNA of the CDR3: TGTGCCAGCAGCCGGGGTTGGATGAACACTGAAGCTTTCTTT. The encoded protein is CASSRGWMNTEAFF.

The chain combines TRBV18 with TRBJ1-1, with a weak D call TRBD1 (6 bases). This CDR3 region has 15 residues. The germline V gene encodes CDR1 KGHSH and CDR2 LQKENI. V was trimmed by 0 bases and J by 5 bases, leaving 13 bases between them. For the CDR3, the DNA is TGTGCCAGCTCACCACCAAACAGGGCCGGGACTGAAGCTTTCTTT. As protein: CASSPPNRAGTEAFF. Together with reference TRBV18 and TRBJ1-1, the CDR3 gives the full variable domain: NAGVMQNPRHLVRRRGQEARLRCSPMKGHSHVYWYRQLPEEGLKFMVYLQKENIIDESGMPKERFSAEFPKEGPSILRIQQVVRGDSAAYFCASSPPNRAGTEAFFGQGTRLTVV.

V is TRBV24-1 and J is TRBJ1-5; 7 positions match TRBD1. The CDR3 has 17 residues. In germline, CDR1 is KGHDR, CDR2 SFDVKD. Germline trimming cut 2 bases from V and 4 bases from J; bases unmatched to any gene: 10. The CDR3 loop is CATSDSLTGPLNQPQHF. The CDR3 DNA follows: TGTGCCACCAGTGATTCCCTGACAGGGCCCCTGAATCAGCCCCAGCATTTT.

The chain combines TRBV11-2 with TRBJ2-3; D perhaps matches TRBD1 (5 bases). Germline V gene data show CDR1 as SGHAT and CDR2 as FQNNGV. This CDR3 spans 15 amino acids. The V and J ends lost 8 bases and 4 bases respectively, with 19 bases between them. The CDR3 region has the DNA TGTGCCAGCGCCACCCGGGCAGGGTCGGCAGATACGCAGTATTTT. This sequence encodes CASATRAGSADTQYF.

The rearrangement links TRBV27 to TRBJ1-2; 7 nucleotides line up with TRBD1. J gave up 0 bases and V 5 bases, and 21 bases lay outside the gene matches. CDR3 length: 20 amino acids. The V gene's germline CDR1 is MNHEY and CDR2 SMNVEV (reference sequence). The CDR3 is CASSPPVRTGLGSANYGYTF. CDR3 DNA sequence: TGTGCCAGCAGTCCCCCCGTTAGGACAGGACTTGGATCAGCTAACTATGGCTACACCTTC.

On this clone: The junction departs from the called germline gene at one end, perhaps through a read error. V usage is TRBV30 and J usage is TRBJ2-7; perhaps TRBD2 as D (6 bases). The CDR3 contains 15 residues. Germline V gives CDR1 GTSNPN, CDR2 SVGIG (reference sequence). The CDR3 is CAWSVSGLALTKPFF. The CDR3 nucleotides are TGTGCCTGGAGTGTATCCGGGCTAGCGTTAACGAAGCCCTTCTTC.

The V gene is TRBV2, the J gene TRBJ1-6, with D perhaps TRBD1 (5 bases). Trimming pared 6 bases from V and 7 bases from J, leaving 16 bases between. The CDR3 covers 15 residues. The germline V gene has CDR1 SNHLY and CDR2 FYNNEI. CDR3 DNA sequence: TGTGCCAGCAGGACCCAGGTTCGGACAAATTCACCCCTCCACTTT. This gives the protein CASRTQVRTNSPLHF.

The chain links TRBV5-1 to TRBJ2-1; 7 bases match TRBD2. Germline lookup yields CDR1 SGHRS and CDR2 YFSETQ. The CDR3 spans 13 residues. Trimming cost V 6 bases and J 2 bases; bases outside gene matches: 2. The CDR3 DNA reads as TGCGCCAGCAAAGCGGGAACCTACAATGAGCAGTTCTTC. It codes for CASKAGTYNEQFF.

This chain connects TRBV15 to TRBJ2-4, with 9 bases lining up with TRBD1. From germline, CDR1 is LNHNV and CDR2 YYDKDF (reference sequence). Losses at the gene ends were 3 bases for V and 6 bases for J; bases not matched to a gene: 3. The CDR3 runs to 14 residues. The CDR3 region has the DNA TGTGCCACCAGCAGGAAGGGACAGGGAAACATTCAGTACTTC. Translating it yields CATSRKGQGNIQYF.

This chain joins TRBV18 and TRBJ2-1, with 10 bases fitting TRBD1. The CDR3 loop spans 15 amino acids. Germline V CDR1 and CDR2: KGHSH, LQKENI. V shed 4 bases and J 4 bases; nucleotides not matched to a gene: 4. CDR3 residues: CASSLGQGVYNEQFF. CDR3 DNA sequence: TGTGCCAGCTCACTCGGACAGGGGGTTTACAATGAGCAGTTCTTC.

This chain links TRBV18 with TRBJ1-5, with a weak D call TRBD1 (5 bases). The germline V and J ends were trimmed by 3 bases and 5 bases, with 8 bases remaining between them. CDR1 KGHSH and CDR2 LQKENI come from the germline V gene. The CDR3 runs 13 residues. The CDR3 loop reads CASSPARDQPQHF. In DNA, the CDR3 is TGTGCCAGCTCACCTGCCAGGGATCAGCCCCAGCATTTT.

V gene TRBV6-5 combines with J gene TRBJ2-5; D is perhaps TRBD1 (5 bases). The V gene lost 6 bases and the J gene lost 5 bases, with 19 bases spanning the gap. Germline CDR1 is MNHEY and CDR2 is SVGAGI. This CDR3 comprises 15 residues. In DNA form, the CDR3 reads TGTGCCAGCAGCGCAGGGTCTTCCCCCCGGGAGACCCAGTACTTC. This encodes CASSAGSSPRETQYF.

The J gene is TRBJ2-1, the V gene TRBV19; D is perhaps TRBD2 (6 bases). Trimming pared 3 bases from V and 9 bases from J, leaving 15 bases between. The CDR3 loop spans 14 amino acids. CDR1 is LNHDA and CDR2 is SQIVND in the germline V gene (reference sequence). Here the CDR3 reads CASSIRGRFSEQFF. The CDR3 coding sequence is TGTGCCAGTAGTATCCGGGGGAGGTTTAGTGAGCAGTTCTTC.

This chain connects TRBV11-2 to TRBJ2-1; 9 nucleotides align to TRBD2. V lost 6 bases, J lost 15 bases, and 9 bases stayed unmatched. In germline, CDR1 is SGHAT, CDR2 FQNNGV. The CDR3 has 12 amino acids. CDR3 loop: CASRLSGTSLFF. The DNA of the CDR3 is TGTGCCAGCAGACTCTCCGGGACTAGCTTGTTCTTC.

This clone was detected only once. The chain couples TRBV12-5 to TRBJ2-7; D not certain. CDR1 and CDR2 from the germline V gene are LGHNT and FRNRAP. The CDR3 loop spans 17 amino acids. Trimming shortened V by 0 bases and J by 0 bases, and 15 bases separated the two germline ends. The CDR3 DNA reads TGTGCTAGTGGTTTGGTACTTCGGGTCCCTTCCTCCTACGAGCAGTACTTC. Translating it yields CASGLVLRVPSSYEQYF.

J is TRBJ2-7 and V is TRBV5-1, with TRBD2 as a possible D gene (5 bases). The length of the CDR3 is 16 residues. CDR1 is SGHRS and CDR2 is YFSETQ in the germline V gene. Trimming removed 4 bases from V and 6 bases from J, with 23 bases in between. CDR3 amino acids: CASSPPGAAAAGEQYF. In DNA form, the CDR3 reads TGCGCCAGCAGCCCACCCGGAGCAGCGGCTGCGGGCGAGCAGTACTTC.

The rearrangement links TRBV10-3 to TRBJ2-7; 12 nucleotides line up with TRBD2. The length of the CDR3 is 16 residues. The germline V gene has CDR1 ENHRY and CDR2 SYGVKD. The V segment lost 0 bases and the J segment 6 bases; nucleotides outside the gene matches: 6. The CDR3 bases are TGTGCCATCAGTGAGTCTGTACTAGCGGGAGGAGCCGAGCAGTACTTC. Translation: CAISESVLAGGAEQYF.

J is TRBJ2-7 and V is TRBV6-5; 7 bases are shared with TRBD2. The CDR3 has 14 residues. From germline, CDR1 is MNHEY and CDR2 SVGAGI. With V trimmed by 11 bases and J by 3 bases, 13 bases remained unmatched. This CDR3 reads CASRPGGSRYEQYF. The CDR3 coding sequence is TGTGCCTCCAGACCGGGCGGGAGTCGCTACGAGCAGTACTTC.

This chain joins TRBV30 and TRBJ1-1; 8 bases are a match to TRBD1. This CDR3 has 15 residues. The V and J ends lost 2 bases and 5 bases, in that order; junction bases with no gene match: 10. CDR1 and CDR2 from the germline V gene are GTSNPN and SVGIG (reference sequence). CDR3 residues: CAWSRQGASGTEAFF. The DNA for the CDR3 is TGTGCCTGGAGTCGCCAGGGGGCGAGTGGTACTGAAGCTTTCTTT.

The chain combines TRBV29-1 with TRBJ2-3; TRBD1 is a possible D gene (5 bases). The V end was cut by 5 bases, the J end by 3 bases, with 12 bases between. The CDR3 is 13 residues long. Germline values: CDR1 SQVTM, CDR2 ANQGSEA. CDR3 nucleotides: TGCAGCGTTAGTCCAGGGAATACAGATACGCAGTATTTT. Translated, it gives CSVSPGNTDTQYF.

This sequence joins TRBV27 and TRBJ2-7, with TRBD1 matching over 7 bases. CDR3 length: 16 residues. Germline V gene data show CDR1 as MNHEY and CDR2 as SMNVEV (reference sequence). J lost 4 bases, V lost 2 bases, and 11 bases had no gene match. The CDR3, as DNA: TGTGCCAGCAGTTTACGGTTTTGGAGACAGGGTTACGAGCAGTACTTC. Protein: CASSLRFWRQGYEQYF.

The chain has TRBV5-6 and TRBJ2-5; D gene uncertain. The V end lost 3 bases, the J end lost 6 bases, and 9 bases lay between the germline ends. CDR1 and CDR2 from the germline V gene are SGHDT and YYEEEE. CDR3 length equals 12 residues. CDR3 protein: CASSSVPQTQYF. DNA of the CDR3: TGTGCCAGCAGCTCGGTGCCGCAGACCCAGTACTTC.

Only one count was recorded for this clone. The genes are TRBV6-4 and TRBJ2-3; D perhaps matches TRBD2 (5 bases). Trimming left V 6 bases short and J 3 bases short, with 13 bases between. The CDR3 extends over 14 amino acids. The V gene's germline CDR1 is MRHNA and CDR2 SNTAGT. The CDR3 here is CASSPLVGTDTQYF. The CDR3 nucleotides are TGTGCCAGCAGCCCACTAGTTGGGACAGATACGCAGTATTTT.

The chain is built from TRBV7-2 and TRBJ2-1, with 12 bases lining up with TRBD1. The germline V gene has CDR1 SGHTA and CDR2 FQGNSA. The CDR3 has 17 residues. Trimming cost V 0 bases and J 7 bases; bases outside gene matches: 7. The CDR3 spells CASSLARGQGARNEQFF. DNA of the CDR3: TGTGCCAGCAGCTTAGCTAGGGGACAGGGGGCTCGGAATGAGCAGTTCTTC.

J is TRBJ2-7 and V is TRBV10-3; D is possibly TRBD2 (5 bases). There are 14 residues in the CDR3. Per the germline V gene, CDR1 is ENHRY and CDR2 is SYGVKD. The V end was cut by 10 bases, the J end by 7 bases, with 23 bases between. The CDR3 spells CATAQSGPTGEQYF. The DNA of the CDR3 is TGTGCCACTGCGCAATCTGGCCCGACGGGGGAGCAGTACTTC.

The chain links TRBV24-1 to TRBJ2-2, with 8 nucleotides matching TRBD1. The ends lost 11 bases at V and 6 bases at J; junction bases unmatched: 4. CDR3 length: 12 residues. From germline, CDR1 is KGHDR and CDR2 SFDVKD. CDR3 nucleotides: TGTGCCATCGGACAGGGCGCCGGGGAGCTGTTTTTT. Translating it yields CAIGQGAGELFF.

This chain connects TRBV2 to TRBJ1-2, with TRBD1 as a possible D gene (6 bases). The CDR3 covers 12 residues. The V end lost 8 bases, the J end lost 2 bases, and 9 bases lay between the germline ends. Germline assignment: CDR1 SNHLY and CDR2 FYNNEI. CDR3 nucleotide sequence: TGTGCCAGCGGAAGGGGGAACTATGGCTACACCTTC. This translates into CASGRGNYGYTF. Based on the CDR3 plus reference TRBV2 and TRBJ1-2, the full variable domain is EPEVTQTPSHQVTQMGQEVILRCVPISNHLYFYWYRQILGQKVEFLVSFYNNEISEKSEIFDDQFSVERPDGSNFTLKIRSTKLEDSAMYFCASGRGNYGYTFGSGTRLTVV.

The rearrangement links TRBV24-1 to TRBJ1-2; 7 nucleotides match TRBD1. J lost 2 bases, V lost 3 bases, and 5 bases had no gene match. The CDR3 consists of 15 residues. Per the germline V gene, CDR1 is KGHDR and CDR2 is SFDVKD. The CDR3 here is CATSDPGTDNYGYTF. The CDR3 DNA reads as TGTGCCACCAGTGATCCCGGGACAGACAACTATGGCTACACCTTC.

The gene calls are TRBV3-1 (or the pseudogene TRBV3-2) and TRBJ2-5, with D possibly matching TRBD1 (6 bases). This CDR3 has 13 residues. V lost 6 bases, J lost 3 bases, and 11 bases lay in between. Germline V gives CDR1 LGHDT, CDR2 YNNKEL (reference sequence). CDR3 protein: CASRDSKEETQYF. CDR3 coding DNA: TGTGCCAGCAGGGACAGCAAAGAAGAGACCCAGTACTTC.